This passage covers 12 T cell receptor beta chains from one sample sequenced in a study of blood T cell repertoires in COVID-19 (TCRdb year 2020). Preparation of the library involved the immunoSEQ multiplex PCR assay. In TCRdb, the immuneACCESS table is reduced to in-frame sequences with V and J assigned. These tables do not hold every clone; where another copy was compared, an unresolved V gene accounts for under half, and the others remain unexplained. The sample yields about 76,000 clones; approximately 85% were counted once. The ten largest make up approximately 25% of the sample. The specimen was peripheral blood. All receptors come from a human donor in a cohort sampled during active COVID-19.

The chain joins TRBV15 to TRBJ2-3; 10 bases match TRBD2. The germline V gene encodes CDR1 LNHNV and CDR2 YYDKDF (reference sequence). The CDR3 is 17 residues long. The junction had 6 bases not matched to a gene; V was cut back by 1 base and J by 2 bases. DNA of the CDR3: TGTGCCACCAGCAGAGGGCCCGGACTAGCGGACACAGATACGCAGTATTTT. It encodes CATSRGPGLADTDTQYF.

CDR3 coding DNA: TGCGCCAGCAGCTTTAGGGGGCGCGGGACAGATACGCAGTATTTT. It yields the protein CASSFRGRGTDTQYF. The V and J genes are TRBV5-1 and TRBJ2-3; 7 bases map to TRBD1. V was clipped by 2 bases and J by 3 bases; unmatched bases: 6. The CDR3 is 15 amino acids. The germline V gene encodes CDR1 SGHRS and CDR2 YFSETQ.

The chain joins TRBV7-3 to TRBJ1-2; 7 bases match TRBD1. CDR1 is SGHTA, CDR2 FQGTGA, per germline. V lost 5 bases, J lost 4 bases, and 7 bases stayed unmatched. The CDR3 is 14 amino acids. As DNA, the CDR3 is TGTGCCAGCAGCGAGACAGGGCCCCTCTATGGCTACACCTTC. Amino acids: CASSETGPLYGYTF. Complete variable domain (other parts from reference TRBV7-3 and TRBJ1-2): GAGVSQTPSNKVTEKGKYVELRCDPISGHTALYWYRQSLGQGPEFLIYFQGTGAADDSGLPNDRFFAVRPEGSVSTLKIQRTERGDSAVYLCASSETGPLYGYTFGSGTRLTVV.

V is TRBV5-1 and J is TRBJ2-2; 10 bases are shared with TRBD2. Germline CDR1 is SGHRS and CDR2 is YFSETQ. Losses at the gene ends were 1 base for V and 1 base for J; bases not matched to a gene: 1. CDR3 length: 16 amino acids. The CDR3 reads CASSLRLAGNTGELFF. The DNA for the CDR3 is TGCGCCAGCAGCTTGCGACTAGCGGGGAACACCGGGGAGCTGTTTTTT.

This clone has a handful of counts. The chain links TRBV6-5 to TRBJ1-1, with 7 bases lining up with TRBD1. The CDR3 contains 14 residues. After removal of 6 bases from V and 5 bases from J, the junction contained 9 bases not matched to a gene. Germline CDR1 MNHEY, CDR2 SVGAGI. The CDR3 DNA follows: TGTGCCAGCAGCCCCGACAGGGAGAGAACTGAAGCTTTCTTT. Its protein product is CASSPDRERTEAFF.

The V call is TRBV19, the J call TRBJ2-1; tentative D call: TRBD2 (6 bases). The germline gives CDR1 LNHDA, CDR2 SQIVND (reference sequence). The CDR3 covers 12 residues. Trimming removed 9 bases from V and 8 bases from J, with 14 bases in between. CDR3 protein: CARLLGGDEQFF. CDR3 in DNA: TGTGCCAGGCTTCTTGGCGGGGATGAGCAGTTCTTC.

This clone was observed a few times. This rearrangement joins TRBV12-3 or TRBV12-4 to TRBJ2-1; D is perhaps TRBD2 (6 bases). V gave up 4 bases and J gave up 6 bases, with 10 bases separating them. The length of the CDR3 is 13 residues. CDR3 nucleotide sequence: TGTGCCAGCAGTTACCTGGGGGGCAATGAGCAGTTCTTC. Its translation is CASSYLGGNEQFF.

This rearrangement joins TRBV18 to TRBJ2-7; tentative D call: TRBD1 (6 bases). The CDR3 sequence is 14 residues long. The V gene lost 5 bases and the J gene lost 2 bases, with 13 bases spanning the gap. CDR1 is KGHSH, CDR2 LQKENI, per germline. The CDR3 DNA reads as TGTGCCAGCTCATCCGGGACAATTCCCTACGAGCAGTACTTC. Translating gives CASSSGTIPYEQYF.

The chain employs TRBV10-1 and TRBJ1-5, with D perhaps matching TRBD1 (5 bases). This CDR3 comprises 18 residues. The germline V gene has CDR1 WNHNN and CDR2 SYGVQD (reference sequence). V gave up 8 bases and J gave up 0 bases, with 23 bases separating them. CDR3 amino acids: CASWGGRRGMNSNQPQHF. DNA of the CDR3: TGCGCCAGCTGGGGCGGGAGGCGAGGAATGAATAGCAATCAGCCCCAGCATTTT.

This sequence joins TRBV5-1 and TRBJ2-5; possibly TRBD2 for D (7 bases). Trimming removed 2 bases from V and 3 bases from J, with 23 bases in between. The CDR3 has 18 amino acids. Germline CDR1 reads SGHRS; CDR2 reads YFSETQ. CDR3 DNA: TGCGCCAGCAGCTTCGGGCCGTTTAGGGAGGGGGTAAAAGAGACCCAGTACTTC. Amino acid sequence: CASSFGPFREGVKETQYF.

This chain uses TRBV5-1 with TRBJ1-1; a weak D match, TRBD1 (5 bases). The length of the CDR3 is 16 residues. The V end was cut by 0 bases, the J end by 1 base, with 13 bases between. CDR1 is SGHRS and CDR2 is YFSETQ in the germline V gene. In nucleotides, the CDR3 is TGCGCCAGCAGCTTGGGGAGGGACCGAGGGAACACTGAAGCTTTCTTT. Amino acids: CASSLGRDRGNTEAFF.

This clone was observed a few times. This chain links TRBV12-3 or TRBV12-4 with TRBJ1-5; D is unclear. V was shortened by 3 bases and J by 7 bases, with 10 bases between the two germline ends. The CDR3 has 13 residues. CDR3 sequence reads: CASSFEMRQPQHF. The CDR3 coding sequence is TGTGCCAGCAGTTTCGAGATGCGACAGCCCCAGCATTTT.